The clone carrying this TCR beta chain was seen a single time. The data derive from a study of blood T cell repertoires in COVID-19. The V gene's germline CDR1 is GTSNPN and CDR2 SVGIG (reference sequence). The CDR3 covers 14 residues. V was trimmed by 3 bases and J by 7 bases, leaving 13 bases between them. Sequencing used immunoSEQ multiplex PCR; TCRdb keeps in-frame clones, though not all of them. The sample has 200,000 to 250,000 clones, about 78% seen once. This TCR was recovered from a woman in her 70s with acute or convalescent COVID-19. The chain couples TRBV30 to TRBJ1-6, with a possible D match to TRBD1 (6 bases). Source material: peripheral blood. The CDR3 loop is CAWREQGWNSPLHF. In DNA form, the CDR3 reads TGTGCCTGGAGGGAACAGGGTTGGAATTCACCCCTCCACTTT.